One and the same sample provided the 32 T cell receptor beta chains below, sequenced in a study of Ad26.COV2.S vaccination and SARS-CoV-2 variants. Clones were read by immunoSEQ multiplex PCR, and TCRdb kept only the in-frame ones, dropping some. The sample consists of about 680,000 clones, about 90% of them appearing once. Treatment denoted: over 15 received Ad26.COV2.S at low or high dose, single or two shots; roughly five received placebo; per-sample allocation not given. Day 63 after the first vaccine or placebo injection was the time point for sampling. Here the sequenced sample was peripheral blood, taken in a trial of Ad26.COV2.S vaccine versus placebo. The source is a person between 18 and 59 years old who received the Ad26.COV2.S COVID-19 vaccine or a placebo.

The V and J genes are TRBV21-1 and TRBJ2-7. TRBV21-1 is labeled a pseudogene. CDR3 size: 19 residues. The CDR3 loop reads CASSKRGGPELEAPNEQYF. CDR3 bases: TGTGCCAGCAGCAAACGGGGCGGCCCCGAGTTGGAAGCCCCGAACGAGCAGTACTTC.

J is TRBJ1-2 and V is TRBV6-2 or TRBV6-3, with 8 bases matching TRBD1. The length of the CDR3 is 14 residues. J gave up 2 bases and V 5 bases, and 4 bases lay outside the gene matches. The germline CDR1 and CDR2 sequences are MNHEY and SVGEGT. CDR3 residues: CASSQAGGNYGYTF. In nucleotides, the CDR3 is TGTGCCAGCAGTCAAGCAGGGGGCAACTATGGCTACACCTTC.

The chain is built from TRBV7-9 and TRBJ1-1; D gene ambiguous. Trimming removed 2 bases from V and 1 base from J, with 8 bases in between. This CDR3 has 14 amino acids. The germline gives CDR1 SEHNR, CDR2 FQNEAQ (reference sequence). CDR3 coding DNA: TGTGCCAGCAGCTTATACCGGGCGAACACTGAAGCTTTCTTT. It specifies CASSLYRANTEAFF. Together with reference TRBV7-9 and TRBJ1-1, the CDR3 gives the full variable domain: DTGVSQNPRHKITKRGQNVTFRCDPISEHNRLYWYRQTLGQGPEFLTYFQNEAQLEKSRLLSDRFSAERPKGSFSTLEIQRTEQGDSAMYLCASSLYRANTEAFFGQGTRLTVV.

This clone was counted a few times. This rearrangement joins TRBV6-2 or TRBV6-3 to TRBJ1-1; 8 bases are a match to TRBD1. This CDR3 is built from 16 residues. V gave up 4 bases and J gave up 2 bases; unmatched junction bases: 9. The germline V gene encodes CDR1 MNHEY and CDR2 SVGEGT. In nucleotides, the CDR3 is TGTGCCAGCAGTTCCTTCCAGGGGGCGCGAAACACTGAAGCTTTCTTT. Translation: CASSSFQGARNTEAFF.

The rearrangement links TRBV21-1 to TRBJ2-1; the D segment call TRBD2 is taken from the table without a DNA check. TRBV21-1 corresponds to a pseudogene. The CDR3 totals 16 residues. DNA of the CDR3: TGTGCCAGCAGCACCCTGTGGGGAGGCCGGAACAATGAGCAGTTCTTC. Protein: CASSTLWGGRNNEQFF.

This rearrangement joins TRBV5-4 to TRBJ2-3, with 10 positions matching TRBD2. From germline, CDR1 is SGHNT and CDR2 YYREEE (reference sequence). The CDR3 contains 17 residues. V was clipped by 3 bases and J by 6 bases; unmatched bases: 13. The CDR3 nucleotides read TGTGCCAGCAGCTCTGGTGGCAGCGGGGGGGCCGTTGATACGCAGTATTTT. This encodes CASSSGGSGGAVDTQYF.

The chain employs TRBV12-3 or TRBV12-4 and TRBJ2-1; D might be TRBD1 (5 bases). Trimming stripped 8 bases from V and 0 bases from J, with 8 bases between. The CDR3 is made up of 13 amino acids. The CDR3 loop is CASRTSSYNEQFF. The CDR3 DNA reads TGTGCCAGCCGGACAAGCTCCTACAATGAGCAGTTCTTC.

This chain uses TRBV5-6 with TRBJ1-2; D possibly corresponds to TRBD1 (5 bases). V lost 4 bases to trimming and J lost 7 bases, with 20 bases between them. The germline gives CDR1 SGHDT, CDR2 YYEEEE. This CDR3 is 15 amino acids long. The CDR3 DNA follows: TGTGCCAGCAGCATATCAGGGAAGGGTGTGGGTGGCTACACCTTC. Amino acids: CASSISGKGVGGYTF.

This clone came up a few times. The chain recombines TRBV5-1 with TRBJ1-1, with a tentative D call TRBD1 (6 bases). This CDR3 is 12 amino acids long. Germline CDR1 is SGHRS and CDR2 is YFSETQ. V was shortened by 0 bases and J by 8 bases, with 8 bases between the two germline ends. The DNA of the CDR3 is TGCGCCAGCAGCTTGGTGGGGGGCGAAGCTTTCTTT. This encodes CASSLVGGEAFF.

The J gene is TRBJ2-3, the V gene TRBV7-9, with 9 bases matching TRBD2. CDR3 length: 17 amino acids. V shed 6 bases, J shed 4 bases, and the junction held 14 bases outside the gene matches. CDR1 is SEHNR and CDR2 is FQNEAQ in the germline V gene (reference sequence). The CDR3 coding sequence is TGTGCCAGCAGAGCAATTACCGGGACTAGCTTTGCAGATACGCAGTATTTT. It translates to CASRAITGTSFADTQYF.

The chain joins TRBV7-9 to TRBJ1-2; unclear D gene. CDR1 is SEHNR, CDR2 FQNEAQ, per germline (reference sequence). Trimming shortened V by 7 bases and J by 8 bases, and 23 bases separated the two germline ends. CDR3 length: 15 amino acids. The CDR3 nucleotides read TGTGCCAGCAACGACGGTCCCCTCAAAACTAGGGGCTACACCTTC. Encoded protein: CASNDGPLKTRGYTF. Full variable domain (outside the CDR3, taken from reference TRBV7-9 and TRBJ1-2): DTGVSQNPRHKITKRGQNVTFRCDPISEHNRLYWYRQTLGQGPEFLTYFQNEAQLEKSRLLSDRFSAERPKGSFSTLEIQRTEQGDSAMYLCASNDGPLKTRGYTFGSGTRLTVV.

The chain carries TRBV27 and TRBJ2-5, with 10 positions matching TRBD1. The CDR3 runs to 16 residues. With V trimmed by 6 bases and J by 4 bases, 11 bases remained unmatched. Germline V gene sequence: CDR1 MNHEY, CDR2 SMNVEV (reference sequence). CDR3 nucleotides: TGTGCCAGCAGCCTCCTGACCGGGACAGGGGCAGAGACCCAGTACTTC. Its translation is CASSLLTGTGAETQYF.

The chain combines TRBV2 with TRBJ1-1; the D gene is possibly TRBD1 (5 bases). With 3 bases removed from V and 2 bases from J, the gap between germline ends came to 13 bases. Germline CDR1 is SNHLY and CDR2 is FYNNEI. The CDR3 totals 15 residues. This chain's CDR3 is CASSDLGVSNTEAFF. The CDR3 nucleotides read TGTGCCAGCAGTGATTTGGGGGTTTCAAACACTGAAGCTTTCTTT.

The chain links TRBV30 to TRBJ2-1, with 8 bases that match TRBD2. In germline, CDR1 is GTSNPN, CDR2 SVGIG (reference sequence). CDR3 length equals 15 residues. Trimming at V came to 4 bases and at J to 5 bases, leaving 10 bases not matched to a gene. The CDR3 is CAWIPGTRTHNEQFF. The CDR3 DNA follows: TGTGCCTGGATTCCCGGGACTAGAACCCACAATGAGCAGTTCTTC.

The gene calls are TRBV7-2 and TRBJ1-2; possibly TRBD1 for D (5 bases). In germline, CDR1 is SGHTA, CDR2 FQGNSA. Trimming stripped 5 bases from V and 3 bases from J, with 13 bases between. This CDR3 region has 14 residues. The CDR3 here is CASSPPGADYGYTF. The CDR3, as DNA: TGTGCCAGCAGCCCCCCTGGGGCGGACTATGGCTACACCTTC.

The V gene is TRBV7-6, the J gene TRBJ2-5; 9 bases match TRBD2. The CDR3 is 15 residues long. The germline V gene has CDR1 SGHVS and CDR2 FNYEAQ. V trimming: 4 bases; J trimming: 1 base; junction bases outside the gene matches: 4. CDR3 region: CASSSQTSGQETQYF. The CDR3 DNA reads TGTGCCAGCAGCTCACAGACTAGCGGCCAAGAGACCCAGTACTTC.

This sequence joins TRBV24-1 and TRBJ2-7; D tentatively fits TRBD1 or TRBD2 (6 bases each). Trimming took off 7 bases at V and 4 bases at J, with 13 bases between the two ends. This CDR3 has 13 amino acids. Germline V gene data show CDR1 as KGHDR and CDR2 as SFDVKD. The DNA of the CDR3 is TGTGCCACCAGCGATAGGAGGGGGTACGAGCAGTACTTC. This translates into CATSDRRGYEQYF.

The CDR3: CASSSSGGPNEQFF. The CDR3 DNA sequence: TGTGCCAGCAGCTCTAGCGGGGGGCCAAATGAGCAGTTCTTC. The chain couples TRBV7-8 to TRBJ2-1; 11 bases are shared with TRBD2. The CDR3 runs 14 residues. With V trimmed by 4 bases and J by 7 bases, 3 bases remained unmatched. The V gene's germline CDR1 is SGHVS and CDR2 FQNEAQ. The full variable domain, its missing parts supplied by reference TRBV7-8 and TRBJ2-1, is GAGVSQSPRYKVAKRGQDVALRCDPISGHVSLFWYQQALGQGPEFLTYFQNEAQLDKSGLPSDRFFAERPEGSVSTLKIQRTQQEDSAVYLCASSSSGGPNEQFFGPGTRLTVL.

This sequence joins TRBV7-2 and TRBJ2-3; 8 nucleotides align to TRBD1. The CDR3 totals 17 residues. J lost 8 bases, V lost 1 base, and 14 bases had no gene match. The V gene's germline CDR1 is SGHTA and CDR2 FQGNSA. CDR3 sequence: CASSLGGQGATSGTQYF. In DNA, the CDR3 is TGTGCCAGCAGCTTAGGGGGGCAGGGGGCAACCTCAGGTACGCAGTATTTT.

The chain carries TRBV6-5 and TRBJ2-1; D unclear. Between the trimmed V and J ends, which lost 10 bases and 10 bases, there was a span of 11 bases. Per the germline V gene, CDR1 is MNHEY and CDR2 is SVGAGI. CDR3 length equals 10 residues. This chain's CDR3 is CATRVVEQFF. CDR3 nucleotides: TGTGCCACCCGTGTGGTGGAGCAGTTCTTC.

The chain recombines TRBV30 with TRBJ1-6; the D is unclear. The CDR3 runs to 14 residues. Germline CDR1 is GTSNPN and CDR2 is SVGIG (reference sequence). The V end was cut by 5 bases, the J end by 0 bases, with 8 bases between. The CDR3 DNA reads TGTGCCTGGTGCCGGGGCTCCTATAATTCACCCCTCCACTTT. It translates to CAWCRGSYNSPLHF. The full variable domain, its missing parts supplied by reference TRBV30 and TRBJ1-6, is SQTIHQWPATLVQPVGSPLSLECTVEGTSNPNLYWYRQAAGRGLQLLFYSVGIGQISSEVPQNLSASRPQDRQFILSSKKLLLSDSGFYLCAWCRGSYNSPLHFGNGTRLTVT.

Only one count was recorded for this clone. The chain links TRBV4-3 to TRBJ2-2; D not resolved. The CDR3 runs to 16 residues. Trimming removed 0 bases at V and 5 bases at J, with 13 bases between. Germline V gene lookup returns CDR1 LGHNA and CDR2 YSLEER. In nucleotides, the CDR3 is TGCGCCAGCAGCCAAGATCCGATCGTAGGGACCGGGGAGCTGTTTTTT. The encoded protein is CASSQDPIVGTGELFF.

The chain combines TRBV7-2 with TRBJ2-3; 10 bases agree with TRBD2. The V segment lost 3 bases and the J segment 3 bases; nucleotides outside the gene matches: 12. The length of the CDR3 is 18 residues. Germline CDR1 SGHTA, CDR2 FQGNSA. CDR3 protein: CASSFWEVAGGVTDTQYF. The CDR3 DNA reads TGTGCCAGCAGCTTCTGGGAAGTAGCGGGAGGAGTGACAGATACGCAGTATTTT.

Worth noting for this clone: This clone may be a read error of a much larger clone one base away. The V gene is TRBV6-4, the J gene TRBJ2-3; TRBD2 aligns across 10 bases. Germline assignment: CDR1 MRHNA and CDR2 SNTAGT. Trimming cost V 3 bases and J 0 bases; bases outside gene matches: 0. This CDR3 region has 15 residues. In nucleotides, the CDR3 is TGTGCCAGCAGTGAACTAGCGGGAAGCACAGATACGCAGTATTTT. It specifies CASSELAGSTDTQYF.

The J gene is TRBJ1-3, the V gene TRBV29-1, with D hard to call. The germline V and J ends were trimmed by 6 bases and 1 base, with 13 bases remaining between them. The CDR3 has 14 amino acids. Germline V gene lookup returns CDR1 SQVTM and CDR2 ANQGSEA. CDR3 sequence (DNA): TGCAGCGTCGAAACGGCAGCTTCTGGAAACACCATATATTTT. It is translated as CSVETAASGNTIYF.

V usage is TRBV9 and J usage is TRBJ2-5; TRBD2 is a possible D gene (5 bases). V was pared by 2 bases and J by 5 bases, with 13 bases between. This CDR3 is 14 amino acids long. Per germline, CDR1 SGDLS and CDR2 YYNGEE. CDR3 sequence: CASSVTRVGETQYF. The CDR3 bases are TGTGCCAGCAGCGTCACTAGAGTAGGCGAGACCCAGTACTTC. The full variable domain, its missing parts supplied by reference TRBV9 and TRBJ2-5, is DSGVTQTPKHLITATGQRVTLRCSPRSGDLSVYWYQQSLDQGLQFLIQYYNGEERAKGNILERFSAQQFPDLHSELNLSSLELGDSALYFCASSVTRVGETQYFGPGTRLLVL.

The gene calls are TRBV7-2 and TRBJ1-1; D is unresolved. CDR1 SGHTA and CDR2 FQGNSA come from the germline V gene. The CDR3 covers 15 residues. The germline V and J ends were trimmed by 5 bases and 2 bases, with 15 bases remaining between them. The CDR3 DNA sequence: TGTGCCAGCAGCCCACCCCAGAAACCCAACACTGAAGCTTTCTTT. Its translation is CASSPPQKPNTEAFF. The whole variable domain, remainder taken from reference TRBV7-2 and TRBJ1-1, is GAGVSQSPSNKVTEKGKDVELRCDPISGHTALYWYRQSLGQGLEFLIYFQGNSAPDKSGLPSDRFSAERTGGSVSTLTIQRTQQEDSAVYLCASSPPQKPNTEAFFGQGTRLTVV.

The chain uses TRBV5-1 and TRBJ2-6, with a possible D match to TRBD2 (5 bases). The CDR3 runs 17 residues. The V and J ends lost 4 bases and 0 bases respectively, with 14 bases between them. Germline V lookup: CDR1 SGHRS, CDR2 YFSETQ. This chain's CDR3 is CASSPTGFSSGANVLTF. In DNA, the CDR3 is TGCGCCAGCAGCCCGACGGGATTTAGCTCTGGGGCCAACGTCCTGACTTTC.

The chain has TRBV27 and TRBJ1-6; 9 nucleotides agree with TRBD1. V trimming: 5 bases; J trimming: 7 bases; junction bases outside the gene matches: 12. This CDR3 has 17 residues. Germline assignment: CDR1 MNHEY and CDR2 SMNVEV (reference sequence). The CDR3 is CASSLYGNTGGNSPLHF. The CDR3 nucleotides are TGTGCCAGCAGTCTTTATGGAAATACAGGGGGCAATTCACCCCTCCACTTT.

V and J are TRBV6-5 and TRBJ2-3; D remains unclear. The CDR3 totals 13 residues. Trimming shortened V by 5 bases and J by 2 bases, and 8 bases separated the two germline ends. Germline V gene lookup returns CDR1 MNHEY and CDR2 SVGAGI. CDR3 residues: CASSTTFTDTQYF. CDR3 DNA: TGTGCCAGCAGTACCACTTTCACAGATACGCAGTATTTT.

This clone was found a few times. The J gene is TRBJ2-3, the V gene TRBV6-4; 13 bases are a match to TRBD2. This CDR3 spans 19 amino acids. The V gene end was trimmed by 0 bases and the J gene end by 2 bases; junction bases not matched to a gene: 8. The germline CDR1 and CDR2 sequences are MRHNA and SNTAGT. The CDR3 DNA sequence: TGTGCCAGCAGTGACTCGAGGACTAGCGGGAGTAAGACCACAGATACGCAGTATTTT. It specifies CASSDSRTSGSKTTDTQYF.

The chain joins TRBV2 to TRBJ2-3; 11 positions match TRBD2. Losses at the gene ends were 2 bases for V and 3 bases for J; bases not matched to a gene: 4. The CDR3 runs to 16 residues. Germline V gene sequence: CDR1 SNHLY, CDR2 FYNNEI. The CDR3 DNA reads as TGTGCCAGCAGTGAAACTAGCGGGGGCTTGACAGATACGCAGTATTTT. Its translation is CASSETSGGLTDTQYF. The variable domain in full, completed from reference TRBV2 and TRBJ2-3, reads EPEVTQTPSHQVTQMGQEVILRCVPISNHLYFYWYRQILGQKVEFLVSFYNNEISEKSEIFDDQFSVERPDGSNFTLKIRSTKLEDSAMYFCASSETSGGLTDTQYFGPGTRLTVL.